The present T cell receptor beta chain was sequenced within a study of cytomegalovirus exposure and HLA in healthy donors (dated by TCRdb to the late 2010s). At the level of the whole study: An earlier analysis of approximately 590 of the donors reported 250 to 350 Gb of sequence data and more than 90 million unique TCR beta sequences from roughly 200 million T cells. Donor age, sex, ethnicity and CMV serostatus were compiled together with the repertoire data. On average, roughly 250,000 unique TCR beta nucleotide sequences were sequenced per donor among 398 genotyped donors of the cohort, with 15% to 20% of those sequences being non-productive. In the later analysis, no new phenotypic data were used to find candidate immune exposures; instead, reliance was placed on TCR beta sequences and their occurrence across donors. In addition to the first cohort of around 670 subjects, a separate validation cohort of approximately 130 different subjects was used. The study aimed to test whether cataloging public T cell receptors could reveal signatures of past pathogen exposure. An earlier analysis of about 620 of the donors applied high-throughput TCR beta sequencing to assess whether each TCR beta V gene segment acted as functional or pseudogenic. Genome-wide SNP genotypes for about 65% of the roughly 670 donors were used in a later genetic analysis, which treated that subset as a discovery cohort. Of the roughly 400 genotyped donors, 81% fell in the genetic ancestry cluster associated with self-reported Caucasian donors. The study combined high-throughput TCR immunosequencing, statistical association of individual TCRs with disease status, and machine learning to predict cytomegalovirus infection status. Every repertoire in the discovery cohort had been generated on one and the same sequencing platform. HLA typing covered class I and class II loci at four-digit resolution. In a later analysis, previously published TCR beta repertoires from some 640 donors were re-analyzed and high-resolution HLA genotyping was added so that TCR occurrence patterns could be studied. Four or five DR-DQ haplotypes were treated as single units for association and clustering because of strong linkage in the cohort. The T cell repertoires of some 670 subjects were profiled by immunosequencing and related to cytomegalovirus serostatus. Roughly 310 gigabases of sequencing data and approximately 84 million unique TCR sequences were included in an early release covering roughly 700 HLA-typed donors. Typing coverage differed by locus: A, B, C, DRB1 and DQB1 were typed in roughly 620-640 donors, DQA1 in about 550, DPA1 in approximately 600, and DPB1 in just under 480. General conclusions and limits of the study: Compared with equally common non-associated chains, HLA-associated TCR beta chains in a later analysis were more clonally expanded and had lower generation probabilities. In an earlier analysis of about 540 of the donors, most TCR beta V segments were observed in productive rearrangements about 87% or about 30% of the time, broadly matching IMGT annotations. Roughly uniform sequencing depth across donors was assumed in presence/absence analyses, although this assumption may not hold. Compared with the approximately 710-donor mean, donors in an Asian-associated ancestry cluster had fewer N-insertions in productive TCRs, according to a later genetic analysis. Because HLA typing was missing for some donors at each locus, association tests included only the typed subset. A total of around 150 TCR beta chains were listed by the study as associated with cytomegalovirus. Most TCR sequences were observed very rarely across donors, whereas some public TCRs were present in many individuals. The only immune exposure information available for the cohort was CMV serostatus. A later analysis found that TCR association rates varied across HLA loci, with DRB1 alleles showing the most associated TCRs and HLA-C alleles the fewest. The cohort was sequenced for TCR beta chains only, and without alpha or paired-chain data the features that could be detected were limited. A group of highly shared sequence variants was considered likely to be a technical artifact of the sequencing pipeline. A later analysis found that most CMV-associated TCR beta chains appeared HLA-restricted, with HLA associations seemingly driven largely by CMV exposure. A further reported finding was that TCR beta sequences accurately predicted the HLA-A and HLA-B alleles for most subjects in the first cohort. In vitro tests confirmed that a few of the cytomegalovirus-associated TCR beta chains recognize cytomegalovirus antigens. Correlated functional status among segregating V segments might reflect linkage disequilibrium, but an unknown experimental factor could not be ruled out. The 87-base-pair reads could not distinguish some IMGT-functional V segments, including TRBV6-2 and TRBV6-3, so those segments were excluded. Strong co-occurrence of HLA alleles, especially DR and DQ, made assigning TCR associations to individual alleles difficult. At a false discovery rate of 0.05, a later analysis linked 15,000 to 20,000 TCR beta sequences to specific HLA alleles. In a later genetic analysis, a missense DCLRE1C variant was associated with V-gene and J-gene trimming of TCR beta chains, and the association was replicated in an independent cohort. In a later analysis, several top co-occurrence clusters were reported to appear linked to parvovirus B19, influenza, CMV and Epstein-Barr virus. According to the authors, the approach could potentially be generalized to other disease states and immunological phenotypes. The earlier analysis of 450 to 700 of the donors excluded approximately 15 rarely observed V segments, including chromosome 9 orphons, because counts were too low. In both the original and validation cohorts, the classifier was reported to diagnose cytomegalovirus status with high specificity and sensitivity.

The library was produced with the immunoSEQ multiplex PCR assay. For the multiplex PCR, a mixture combining 60 forward primers for TCR Vbeta segments and 13 reverse primers for TCR Jbeta segments was used. The CDR3 region of rearranged TCR beta genes was amplified from genomic DNA with a multiplex PCR assay. On the Illumina HiSeq System, the amplified TCR beta libraries were sequenced as 87-base-pair reads. As for the authors' bioinformatics: A later analysis counted 75 million to 100 million unique TCR beta chains across the 700 or so repertoires, and roughly 10 million of these chains were shared by at least two donors. A nearest-neighbor algorithm error-corrected the raw reads and collapsed the reads into unique sequences, merging closely related sequences to remove PCR and sequencing errors. CDR3 sequences were aligned to IMGT reference sequences to assign V, D and J gene segments. For a sequence to be retained, a match of at least six nucleotides was required to both a V gene segment and a J gene segment. A rearrangement was called productive if the CDR3 had no stop codons and remained in frame with V and J, and every other rearrangement was called non-productive. CDR3 was defined by IMGT convention, running from the second conserved V-encoded cysteine to the conserved J-encoded phenylalanine. The earlier analysis of about 620 of the donors excluded sequences that lacked an unambiguous match to a single V gene segment. An earlier analysis of a few hundred of the donors classified V segments as functional when productive rearrangements were above 56.7% and as segregating when the standard deviation between donors was above 5%. A statistical classification framework was built to diagnose cytomegalovirus status from the catalog of TCR beta chain sequences. A later analysis assigned V and J genes by comparing TCR nucleotide sequences with IMGT/GENE-DB human TR gene sequences. Using the TCRdist pipeline, a later analysis assigned CDR3 sequences along with most-parsimonious VDJ recombination scenarios. In a later analysis, each TCR beta chain was defined by its CDR3 amino acid sequence together with its V-gene family, and reads lacking a unique V-gene family were excluded. To address suspected cross-contamination and a sequencing artifact, a later analysis removed around 590 highly shared, low-generation-probability nucleotide sequences. A later analysis calculated a clonal expansion index for each public chain from normalized within-repertoire ranks of inferred template counts. In a later analysis, generation probabilities were computed with a VDJ recombination model fitted to out-of-frame rearrangements, and the resulting probabilities were checked against IGoR. A later analysis scored TCR-TCR, TCR-HLA and TCR-CMV co-occurrence with hypergeometric tests, applying a repertoire-size bias correction to TCR pairs. A later analysis estimated false discovery rates by permuting HLA or CMV assignments 20 times. In a later analysis, co-occurring TCRs were grouped using DBSCAN, and TCRdist sequence similarity was added for clustering within HLA-allele-positive subsets. Co-occurrence clustering excluded repertoires with fewer than 30,000 or more than 120,000 public chains, plus five with anomalous nucleotide sharing. TCRdb limited this immuneACCESS table to in-frame rearrangements with V and J called. A share of clones is missing; checked studies link under half to unresolved V genes, and the rest is unexplained. Clonal size and the V and J genes are those of that table, whereas D and trimming came from the DNA. In this sample the table shows 100,000 to 150,000 clones, over 60% of which occur a single time. The top ten clonotypes cover 4% to 5% of the sample.

Per the germline V gene, SGHVS is the CDR1 and FQNEAQ is the CDR2. The CDR3, from cysteine to phenylalanine, totals 12 residues. Only the CDR3 portion is preserved as DNA: 36 bases, with reading frame beginning at the first base. A distance of 10 bases separates the germline ends of V and J, which lose 6 bases and 5 bases respectively. The cohort was made up of 650 to 700 healthy bone marrow donors. All cohort members were sampled while nominally healthy, although unrecorded immune exposures were likely present. The donor was CMV seropositive and belonged to the group of 250 to 350 seropositive cohort members. Each donor provided a peripheral blood sample, and peripheral blood mononuclear cells were used for TCR beta sequencing. Genomic DNA was extracted from the blood cell samples with the Qiagen DNeasy Blood Extraction Kit. Turning to this clone: There is no known antigen for this receptor. Base quality data are lacking; no much larger clone is found one base away.

The chain couples TRBV7-8 to TRBJ1-2, with an unclear D gene assignment. Sample: PBMCs. The source is a male donor in good health and CMV-seropositive. CDR3 reads: CASRHDTYGYTF. The sequenced DNA is TGTGCCAGCAGACATGACACGTATGGCTACACCTTC.